This paragraph covers one T cell receptor (beta chain) sequence. Naive CD8 isolation took CD45RO-negative cells positively selected for CCR7 and excluded terminally differentiated effector memory CD45RA+ cells. This sample stems from a study of shared clonotypes between healthy human individuals. Study overall: In total, the donors were two women and a few men aged 18 to 49.

Sequencing was performed with immunoSEQ multiplex PCR; in TCRdb, only in-frame clones are kept and a portion is missing. This sample yields some 2.1 million clones, of which roughly 95% are seen a single time; more than 1.5% belongs to the top ten. The CDR3 is 14 residues long. V was trimmed by 6 bases and J by 4 bases, leaving 15 bases between them. Germline CDR1 MNHEY, CDR2 SVGAGI. The sequence was obtained from a man younger than 30 in good health. Some clones in this sample may be carry-over from other donors' samples. Sequencing used naive CD8+ T cells from PBMCs. The V and J genes are TRBV6-5 and TRBJ2-5, with D perhaps given as TRBD1 or TRBD2 (5 bases each). CDR3 region: CASRSSGRGETQYF. CDR3 coding DNA: TGTGCCAGCAGATCCTCGGGGCGAGGAGAGACCCAGTACTTC.